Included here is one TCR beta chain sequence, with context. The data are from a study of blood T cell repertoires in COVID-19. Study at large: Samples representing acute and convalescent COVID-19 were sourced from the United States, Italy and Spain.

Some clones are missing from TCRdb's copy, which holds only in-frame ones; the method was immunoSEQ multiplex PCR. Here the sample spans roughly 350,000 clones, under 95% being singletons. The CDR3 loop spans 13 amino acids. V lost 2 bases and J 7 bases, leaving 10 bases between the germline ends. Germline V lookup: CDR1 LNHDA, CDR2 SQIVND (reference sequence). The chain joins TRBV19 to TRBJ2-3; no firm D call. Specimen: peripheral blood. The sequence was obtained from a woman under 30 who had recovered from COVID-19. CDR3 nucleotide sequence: TGTGCCAGTAGTATAACGGATAGCAATACGCAGTATTTT. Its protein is CASSITDSNTQYF.